The 14 T cell receptor beta chains below were found in one sample sequenced in a study of cytomegalovirus exposure and HLA in healthy donors. TCRdb keeps only in-frame clones here, not all; method: immunoSEQ multiplex PCR. The table lists roughly 58,000 clones, approximately 92% of them singletons, with 3% to 3.5% in the top ten. What was sequenced was PBMCs. The receptors derive from a man aged 18 to 30 in good health and CMV-seronegative.

V is TRBV4-2 and J is TRBJ2-4; 10 bases map to TRBD2. The CDR3 sequence is 17 residues long. V lost 0 bases, J lost 2 bases, and 4 bases stayed unmatched. Germline V gene lookup returns CDR1 LGHNA and CDR2 YNFKEQ. In DNA, the CDR3 is TGTGCCAGCAGCCAAGATCCTAGCGGGAGTTCCAAAAACATTCAGTACTTC. This sequence encodes CASSQDPSGSSKNIQYF.

This clone was seen only once. The V gene is TRBV10-3, the J gene TRBJ2-1, with D unclear. This CDR3 comprises 12 residues. The V gene's germline CDR1 is ENHRY and CDR2 SYGVKD. Trimming removed 5 bases at V and 8 bases at J, with 10 bases between. The CDR3 loop is CAISSSKDEQFF. CDR3 nucleotides: TGTGCCATCAGTTCTAGTAAGGATGAGCAGTTCTTC.

The chain couples TRBV5-1 to TRBJ2-2; tentatively, D is TRBD1 (5 bases). Germline CDR1 SGHRS, CDR2 YFSETQ. This CDR3 has 16 amino acids. Trimming removed 3 bases from V and 4 bases from J, with 16 bases in between. CDR3 amino acids: CASSSGTGPRTGELFF. The DNA for the CDR3 is TGCGCCAGCAGCTCAGGTACAGGTCCTCGCACCGGGGAGCTGTTTTTT.

The rearrangement joins TRBV2 to TRBJ1-5; 7 bases line up with TRBD1. The V gene's germline CDR1 is SNHLY and CDR2 FYNNEI. J was trimmed by 4 bases and V by 4 bases; bases with no gene match: 4. This CDR3 has 14 amino acids. The DNA for the CDR3 is TGTGCCAGCAGTGTTCTACAGGGGAATCAGCCCCAGCATTTT. Its translation: CASSVLQGNQPQHF.

The chain recombines TRBV28 with TRBJ1-2; the D gene is possibly TRBD1 (6 bases). The CDR3 covers 13 residues. Germline V gene data show CDR1 as MDHEN and CDR2 as SYDVKM. Trimming left V 6 bases short and J 7 bases short, with 15 bases between. The CDR3: CASSGQSEGGYTF. For the CDR3, the DNA is TGTGCCAGCAGCGGACAGTCAGAGGGTGGCTACACCTTC.

This clone has just one count. The chain combines TRBV28 with TRBJ2-7; the match to TRBD1 covers 7 bases. The CDR3 runs to 12 residues. The trim removed 8 bases at V and 2 bases at J, leaving 3 bases unmatched. Per germline, CDR1 MDHEN and CDR2 SYDVKM. CDR3 nucleotide sequence: TGTGCCAGCGGGACAGAACCCTACGAGCAGTACTTC. This translates into CASGTEPYEQYF.

The chain links TRBV28 to TRBJ1-1; TRBD1 matches 7 bases. Trimming removed 5 bases from V and 4 bases from J; junction bases left unmatched: 7. CDR3 length: 14 residues. Looked up from germline, CDR1 is MDHEN and CDR2 is SYDVKM. For the CDR3, the DNA is TGTGCCAGCAGTGCCAGGGGGTCTAGCACTGAAGCTTTCTTT. Protein: CASSARGSSTEAFF.

The gene calls are TRBV10-2 and TRBJ2-1; the D gene is possibly TRBD1 (7 bases). The CDR3 spans 15 residues. CDR1 WSHSY and CDR2 SAAADI come from the germline V gene. Trimming shortened V by 7 bases and J by 3 bases, and 16 bases separated the two germline ends. CDR3 sequence: CASTQGGVDYNEQFF. The CDR3, as DNA: TGCGCCAGCACCCAGGGGGGCGTTGACTACAATGAGCAGTTCTTC.

This sequence joins TRBV15 and TRBJ2-7; TRBD1 agrees at 10 bases. J gave up 5 bases and V 3 bases, and 4 bases lay outside the gene matches. The CDR3 has 14 residues. Germline CDR1 and CDR2: LNHNV and YYDKDF (reference sequence). DNA for the CDR3: TGTGCCACCAGCAGTGGGACAGGGGTCCACGAGCAGTACTTC. Translation gives CATSSGTGVHEQYF.

The gene calls are TRBV5-1 and TRBJ2-1; 9 bases are a match to TRBD2. The V segment lost 6 bases and the J segment 4 bases; nucleotides outside the gene matches: 8. CDR3 length equals 15 residues. CDR1 and CDR2 from the germline V gene are SGHRS and YFSETQ. Here the CDR3 reads CASKYGAGGYNEQFF. CDR3 DNA sequence: TGCGCCAGCAAATATGGAGCGGGAGGTTACAATGAGCAGTTCTTC.

This chain links TRBV2 with TRBJ1-1, with a weak D call TRBD1 (6 bases). The germline V gene encodes CDR1 SNHLY and CDR2 FYNNEI. Trimming pared 6 bases from V and 2 bases from J, leaving 10 bases between. The length of the CDR3 is 13 residues. This CDR3 is CASSGQKNTEAFF. As DNA, the CDR3 is TGTGCCAGCAGCGGACAGAAAAACACTGAAGCTTTCTTT.

In its sample, this clone was seen once. The chain is built from TRBV29-1 and TRBJ1-2; D not resolved. The V and J ends lost 2 bases and 2 bases respectively, with 15 bases between them. The CDR3 loop spans 15 amino acids. CDR1 and CDR2 (germline): SQVTM, ANQGSEA. CDR3 protein: CSVELWSVVNYGYTF. Here the CDR3 DNA reads TGCAGCGTTGAACTGTGGTCGGTGGTCAACTATGGCTACACCTTC.

This clone was detected only a few times. CDR3 sequence reads: CASSISGGDEQYF. In DNA, the CDR3 is TGCGCCAGCAGCATTAGCGGGGGTGACGAGCAGTACTTC. This chain connects TRBV5-1 to TRBJ2-7, with 9 nucleotides matching TRBD2. Germline values: CDR1 SGHRS, CDR2 YFSETQ. The J segment lost 5 bases and the V segment lost 4 bases, leaving 4 bases of the junction unmatched. The CDR3 consists of 13 residues.

This clone was counted a single time. J is TRBJ1-4 and V is TRBV5-4, with D tentatively TRBD1 (5 bases). Germline V gives CDR1 SGHNT, CDR2 YYREEE (reference sequence). This CDR3 has 14 residues. The V and J ends lost 4 bases and 3 bases respectively, with 10 bases between them. The CDR3 DNA reads as TGTGCCAGCAGCCCGGGAGGGGCTAATGAAAAACTGTTTTTT. This encodes CASSPGGANEKLFF.